What follows is one TCR beta chain and its context. Its antigen is not yet known. Base qualities were left out, and no much larger clone turns up one base away. The source of the sample is a study of T-cell reconstitution after alpha-beta-depleted transplantation in children listed by TCRdb under 2016. As for the study more broadly: Using TCR repertoire profiling, the study followed T-cell immune reconstitution in a quantitative way in children after TCRalphabeta/CD19-depleted allogeneic hematopoietic cell transplantation. General findings and caveats noted by the study authors: In some patients, the high TCRbeta diversity seen at day 60 was put down to recipient T cells and intrathymic progenitors that had survived conditioning. Over subsequent months, a decline in hyperexpanded clone frequencies was noted, and after one year, T-cell counts and TCRbeta diversity were mostly ascribed to newly produced T cells. Apparently early alphabetaT-cell count recovery about two months after transplant reportedly relied on only several hundred rapidly expanded clones derived from non-depleted graft cells.

Taken from the germline V gene, the CDR1 and CDR2 loops are SGDLS and YYNGEE. A distance of 13 bases separates the germline ends of V and J, which lose 0 bases and 4 bases respectively. Taken from cysteine to phenylalanine, the CDR3 has 15 residues. The kept DNA is CDR3 alone, 45 bases in frame from the first base. Sample treatment or condition, as interpreted from the label and publication: allogeneic hematopoietic cell transplantation with graft depleted of TCRalphabeta T cells and CD19 B cells. The transplant recipients were children given TCRalphabeta/CD19-depleted allogeneic hematopoietic cell grafts. The protocol used for the library was PCR. The instrument was an Illumina HiSeq 2500. Molecular barcoding was employed in the preparation of TCR libraries, with unique molecular identifiers being used to normalize TCRbeta repertoire quantification. TCRdb cleaned the public reads at Q25 with fastp, built clones with MiXCR and kept in-frame beta chains. All rows with the same CDR3 protein become a single entry with the most common DNA and genes. The sample data list 700,000 to 850,000 distinct CDR3 sequences, and 15% to 20% of these were observed just once. The ten largest clones capture just under 5% of the sample.

The clonotype comes from a male patient between 5 and 17 years old who had a stem cell transplant for acute lymphoblastic leukemia, so the T cells may come from the graft donor. Rearrangement joined TRBV9 to TRBJ1-2; TRBD1 is perhaps the D gene, given 5 matching bases. The sample consisted of PBMCs, mostly from graft donor cells, taken 360 days after TCRalphabeta/CD19-depleted stem cell transplant. The base sequence is TGTGCCAGCAGCGTAGTTGGACACCGTATCTATGGCTACACCTTC. Translated, this gives CASSVVGHRIYGYTF.